This T cell receptor (beta chain) was identified in a study of cytomegalovirus exposure and HLA in healthy donors. To note about this clone: The CDR3 carries no conserved terminal phenylalanine or tryptophan, so it likely arises from a read error. Because the CDR3's place on the DNA is in doubt, the DNA is left out and the CDR3 is given as listed by TCRdb.

Produced via immunoSEQ multiplex PCR; TCRdb's table is partial and in-frame only. The sample has about 130,000 clones, 75% to 90% seen once. Germline loops: CDR1 LNHDA, CDR2 SQIVND (reference sequence). The CDR3 spans 8 amino acids, including both terminal residues. What was sequenced was PBMCs. The source of this sequence is a woman aged 18 to 35 in good health and CMV-seronegative. The chain employs TRBV19 and TRBJ1-1; the table's D call, TRBD1, has no DNA check behind it. The CDR3 here is CASSPGPV.